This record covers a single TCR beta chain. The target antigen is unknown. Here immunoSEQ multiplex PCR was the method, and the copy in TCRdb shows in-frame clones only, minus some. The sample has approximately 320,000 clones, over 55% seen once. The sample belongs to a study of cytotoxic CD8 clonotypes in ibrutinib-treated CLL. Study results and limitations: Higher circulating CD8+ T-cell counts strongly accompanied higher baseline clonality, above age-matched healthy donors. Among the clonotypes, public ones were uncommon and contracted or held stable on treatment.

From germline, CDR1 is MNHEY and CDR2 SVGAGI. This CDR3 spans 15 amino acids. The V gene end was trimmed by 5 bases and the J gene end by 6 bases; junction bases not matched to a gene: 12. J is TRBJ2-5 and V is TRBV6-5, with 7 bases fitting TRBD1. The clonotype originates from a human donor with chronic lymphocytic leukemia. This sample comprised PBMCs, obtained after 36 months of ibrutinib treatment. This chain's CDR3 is CASSASTGHMKTQYF. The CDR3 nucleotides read TGTGCCAGCAGTGCCTCGACAGGGCATATGAAGACCCAGTACTTC.